The T cell receptor beta chain described here comes from a study of blood T cell repertoires in COVID-19. On the study more broadly: The study drew acute and convalescent COVID-19 samples from the United States, Italy and Spain. PBMCs, B-cell-depleted T cells, or T cells provided the cDNA or gDNA that made up the material.

Source study methods: Amplified reference gene primers provided the basis for estimating nucleated cell counts. Data came from immunoSEQ multiplex PCR; TCRdb stores just in-frame clones and leaves some out. Clone size and V and J calls were adopted from that table, with D and trimming inferred from the DNA. The data hold around 100,000 clones, with over 75% observed a single time. The CDR3 runs to 14 residues. V lost 1 base to trimming and J lost 10 bases, with 11 bases between them. Germline CDR1 LNHDA, CDR2 SQIVND (reference sequence). The sequencing sample was made of peripheral blood. This rearrangement joins TRBV19 to TRBJ1-6, with D unclear. The source is a woman of 80 years or more with acute or convalescent COVID-19. This CDR3 reads CASSIGGWRSPLHF. The DNA for the CDR3 is TGTGCCAGTAGTATAGGGGGATGGAGGTCACCCCTCCACTTT. The entire variable domain, with the rest obtained from reference TRBV19 and TRBJ1-6, is as follows: DGGITQSPKYLFRKEGQNVTLSCEQNLNHDAMYWYRQDPGQGLRLIYYSQIVNDFQKGDIAEGYSVSREKKESFPLTVTSAQKNPTAFYLCASSIGGWRSPLHFGNGTRLTVT.